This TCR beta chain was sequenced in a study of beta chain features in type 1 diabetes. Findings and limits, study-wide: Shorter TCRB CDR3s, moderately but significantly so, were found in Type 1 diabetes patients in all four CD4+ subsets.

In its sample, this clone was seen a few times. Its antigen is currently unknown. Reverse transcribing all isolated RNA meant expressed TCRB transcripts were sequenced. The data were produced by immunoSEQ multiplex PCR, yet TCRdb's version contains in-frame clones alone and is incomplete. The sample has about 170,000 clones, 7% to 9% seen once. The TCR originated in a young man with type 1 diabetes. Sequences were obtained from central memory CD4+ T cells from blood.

The CDR3: CASTGLAGYNEQFF. The CDR3 nucleotides are TGTGCCAGCACGGGACTAGCGGGGTACAATGAGCAGTTCTTC. This sequence joins TRBV19 and TRBJ2-1, with 13 bases fitting TRBD2. The CDR3 is 14 amino acids. J gave up 4 bases and V 9 bases, and 3 bases lay outside the gene matches. Germline-derived CDR1 and CDR2 are LNHDA and SQIVND (reference sequence).